This T cell receptor beta chain stems from a study of beta chain features in type 1 diabetes. The CDR3 is 12 residues long. Between the trimmed V and J ends, which lost 4 bases and 0 bases, there was a span of 4 bases. Germline V gene data show CDR1 as SGHAT and CDR2 as FQDESV (reference sequence). This clone was counted between two and nine times. Its target is unknown. Study-wide results and caveats: Patients with Type 1 diabetes showed moderately but significantly shorter TCRB CDR3s in all four CD4+ subsets.

The whole isolated RNA underwent reverse transcription, so sequencing captured expressed TCRB transcripts. Sequencing was performed with immunoSEQ multiplex PCR; in TCRdb, only in-frame clones are kept and a portion is missing. Of roughly 160,000 clones listed, approximately 9% are singletons. The receptor was isolated from a woman aged 18-30 years with type 1 diabetes. This chain connects TRBV11-1 to TRBJ2-7; D not resolved. Material for sequencing was central memory CD4+ T cells from blood. The CDR3 sequence is CASSYYSYEQYF. The CDR3 DNA reads as TGTGCCAGCAGCTATTACTCCTACGAGCAGTACTTC.